Each of the 27 T cell receptor beta chains below was sequenced from the same sample in a study of Ad26.COV2.S vaccination and SARS-CoV-2 variants. TCRdb's copy holds only in-frame clones and misses some; the assay was immunoSEQ multiplex PCR. In the table there are 300,000 to 350,000 clones, about 86% of which are singletons. Described treatment: some 20 received Ad26.COV2.S at low or high dose, single or two shots; several received placebo; per-sample allocation not given. Samples analyzed were those drawn on day 63 after the first vaccine or placebo injection. The material was peripheral blood, obtained in a trial of Ad26.COV2.S vaccine versus placebo. The source is a person aged 18 to 59 who received the Ad26.COV2.S COVID-19 vaccine or a placebo.

The chain recombines TRBV9 with TRBJ1-2; unclear D gene. This CDR3 has 16 amino acids. Germline V gene sequence: CDR1 SGDLS, CDR2 YYNGEE. Trimming removed 0 bases from V and 0 bases from J, with 12 bases in between. CDR3 bases: TGTGCCAGCAGCGTAGAACCGGGTAGAACTAACTATGGCTACACCTTC. Translation: CASSVEPGRTNYGYTF.

The chain joins TRBV7-3 to TRBJ2-1; no clear D. CDR1 SGHTA and CDR2 FQGTGA come from the germline V gene. The CDR3 contains 13 residues. Trimming took off 5 bases at V and 6 bases at J, with 11 bases between the two ends. As DNA, the CDR3 is TGTGCCAGCAGCGATTGGTTGGGCAATGAGCAGTTCTTC. Its protein product is CASSDWLGNEQFF.

Here the CDR3 reads CASSLFSGLAGGPTYEQYF. The CDR3 coding sequence is TGTGCCAGCAGCCTTTTTTCCGGACTAGCGGGGGGACCGACCTACGAGCAGTACTTC. The genes are TRBV3-1 (or the pseudogene TRBV3-2) and TRBJ2-7; TRBD2 agrees at 14 bases. Germline CDR1 and CDR2: LGHDT and YNNKEL (reference sequence). V was pared by 4 bases and J by 2 bases, with 13 bases of the junction left unmatched. This CDR3 region has 19 residues.

The CDR3 nucleotides read TGTGCCAGCAGCCATGCAGGGAGAGTTTATGGCTACACCTTC. Translated: CASSHAGRVYGYTF. The rearrangement links TRBV3-1 (or the pseudogene TRBV3-2) to TRBJ1-2; D possibly corresponds to TRBD1 (5 bases). The CDR3 runs 14 residues. Germline V CDR1 and CDR2: LGHDT, YNNKEL (reference sequence). Trimming left V 3 bases short and J 5 bases short, with 13 bases between.

This chain links TRBV19 with TRBJ1-2; unclear D gene. Trimming took off 2 bases at V and 6 bases at J, with 19 bases between the two ends. Germline V CDR1 and CDR2: LNHDA, SQIVND (reference sequence). The CDR3 is 16 amino acids. The DNA for the CDR3 is TGTGCCAGTAGTATAATCGAGCGAGGGCCAGTGGATGGCTACACCTTC. Protein sequence: CASSIIERGPVDGYTF.

The chain joins TRBV10-3 to TRBJ1-6; D remains unclear. The CDR3 is 14 residues long. Trimming took 4 bases from V and 6 from J, leaving 10 bases between them. Germline loops: CDR1 ENHRY, CDR2 SYGVKD. CDR3 in amino acids: CAISAQPLNSPLHF. The CDR3 coding sequence is TGTGCCATCAGTGCCCAGCCCCTTAATTCACCCCTCCACTTT.

This clone occurred once. The chain uses TRBV30 and TRBJ2-3, with TRBD2 matching 10 bases. Per the germline V gene, CDR1 is GTSNPN and CDR2 is SVGIG (reference sequence). The CDR3 is 16 amino acids. Losses at the gene ends were 0 bases for V and 4 bases for J; bases not matched to a gene: 7. DNA for the CDR3: TGTGCCTGGAGTGTGGAGAGAAGCGGGGGGGCAGATACGCAGTATTTT. Its protein is CAWSVERSGGADTQYF.

V gene TRBV25-1 combines with J gene TRBJ1-1; the D gene is possibly TRBD1 (5 bases). The CDR3 totals 16 residues. Per the germline V gene, CDR1 is MGHDK and CDR2 is SYGVNS. The ends were cut back, 4 bases at V and 1 base at J, with 16 bases in the middle. The CDR3 DNA reads as TGTGCCAGCAGTGGTCAGGGCCCCGGAGCGAACACTGAAGCTTTCTTT. Its protein product is CASSGQGPGANTEAFF.

V usage is TRBV5-5 and J usage is TRBJ1-6; D gene unclear. The CDR3 runs to 17 residues. In germline, CDR1 is SGHKS, CDR2 YYEKEE (reference sequence). Trimming removed 4 bases from V and 6 bases from J, with 20 bases in between. The CDR3 nucleotides read TGTGCCAGCAGCCTCAGATTAACAGCGCCGGCTAATTCACCCCTCCACTTT. This gives the protein CASSLRLTAPANSPLHF.

This clone was counted a single time. The rearrangement links TRBV3-1 (or the pseudogene TRBV3-2) to TRBJ2-3, with 10 bases lining up with TRBD2. V lost 4 bases to trimming and J lost 2 bases; unmatched junction nucleotides: 9. The CDR3 length is 17 residues. CDR1 is LGHDT, CDR2 YNNKEL, per germline (reference sequence). The DNA for the CDR3 is TGTGCCAGCAGCCCTTCAAGCGGGGGGGCTCTCACAGATACGCAGTATTTT. It yields the protein CASSPSSGGALTDTQYF.

This chain links TRBV4-3 with TRBJ2-1; possible D gene TRBD1, 5 bases. V lost 2 bases to trimming and J lost 13 bases, with 21 bases between them. The CDR3 runs 15 residues. Germline CDR1 is LGHNA and CDR2 is YSLEER. The CDR3 sequence is CASSQIGVRHTEQFF. For the CDR3, the DNA is TGCGCCAGCAGCCAAATAGGGGTTCGTCACACTGAACAGTTCTTC.

The CDR3 protein is CASSTPSTGTGFYEQYF. DNA for the CDR3: TGTGCCAGCAGCACCCCCAGTACCGGGACAGGGTTCTACGAGCAGTACTTC. This chain links TRBV11-2 with TRBJ2-7; 9 nucleotides match TRBD1. J was trimmed by 3 bases and V by 5 bases; bases with no gene match: 14. The CDR3 length is 17 residues. Germline CDR1 reads SGHAT; CDR2 reads FQNNGV.

The chain employs TRBV30 and TRBJ1-1, with a tentative D call TRBD1 (5 bases). CDR1 and CDR2 from the germline V gene are GTSNPN and SVGIG (reference sequence). This CDR3 region has 12 residues. The V gene lost 4 bases and the J gene lost 5 bases, with 11 bases spanning the gap. CDR3 protein: CAWTGGRTEAFF. CDR3 DNA sequence: TGTGCCTGGACCGGGGGAAGGACTGAAGCTTTCTTT.

The chain joins TRBV6-5 to TRBJ1-6; D gene uncertain. The V end lost 7 bases, the J end lost 3 bases, and 10 bases lay between the germline ends. The length of the CDR3 is 14 residues. The V gene's germline CDR1 is MNHEY and CDR2 SVGAGI. CDR3 in DNA: TGTGCCAGCAAAAGACTGGACTATAATTCACCCCTCCACTTT. Amino acid sequence: CASKRLDYNSPLHF.

The chain combines TRBV27 with TRBJ1-1, with a tentative D call TRBD1 (5 bases). This CDR3 contains 14 residues. Looked up from germline, CDR1 is MNHEY and CDR2 is SMNVEV (reference sequence). Trimming shortened V by 5 bases and J by 5 bases, and 15 bases separated the two germline ends. This CDR3 is CASSVGGVGTEAFF. The CDR3 DNA reads as TGTGCCAGCAGTGTGGGGGGGGTGGGTACTGAAGCTTTCTTT.

V is TRBV2 and J is TRBJ1-2; D unclear. The V gene lost 6 bases and the J gene lost 6 bases, with 14 bases spanning the gap. There are 13 residues in the CDR3. The germline gives CDR1 SNHLY, CDR2 FYNNEI. The DNA of the CDR3 is TGTGCCAGCAGAGGAGGGCAGACTAATGGCTACACCTTC. As protein: CASRGGQTNGYTF.

The CDR3: CASSRTGGESKNIQYF. The DNA for the CDR3 is TGTGCCAGCAGCAGGACAGGGGGCGAGTCCAAAAACATTCAGTACTTC. This rearrangement joins TRBV2 to TRBJ2-4, with 11 bases fitting TRBD1. J gave up 2 bases and V 6 bases, and 6 bases lay outside the gene matches. The CDR3 length is 16 residues. Germline V gene sequence: CDR1 SNHLY, CDR2 FYNNEI.

J is TRBJ2-3 and V is TRBV20-1; no reliable D call. The CDR3 extends over 15 amino acids. Germline V gives CDR1 DFQATT, CDR2 SNEGSKA (reference sequence). Trimming removed 3 bases from V and 0 bases from J, with 13 bases in between. The CDR3 reads CSASTPTDSTDTQYF. CDR3 nucleotide sequence: TGCAGTGCTAGTACTCCCACAGATAGCACAGATACGCAGTATTTT.

This clone showed up just a few times. The rearrangement uses TRBV19 and TRBJ2-5, with 7 bases lining up with TRBD1. With 4 bases clipped from V and 1 base from J, the junction kept 0 bases outside the gene matches. Germline-derived CDR1 and CDR2 are LNHDA and SQIVND (reference sequence). The CDR3 is made up of 13 amino acids. CDR3 protein: CASSRDSQETQYF. The CDR3, as DNA: TGTGCCAGTAGTAGGGACAGCCAAGAGACCCAGTACTTC.

The rearrangement joins TRBV6-1 to TRBJ2-5; 8 bases fit TRBD1. CDR3 size: 17 residues. CDR1 is MNHNS and CDR2 is SASEGT in the germline V gene. The V segment lost 5 bases and the J segment 4 bases; nucleotides outside the gene matches: 15. CDR3 amino acids: CASSKGQGRLGLETQYF. The CDR3 bases are TGTGCCAGCAGTAAAGGACAGGGCCGGTTAGGGTTAGAGACCCAGTACTTC.

The chain links TRBV4-1 to TRBJ2-6; maybe TRBD1 (5 bases). Germline loops: CDR1 MGHRA, CDR2 YSYEKL. This CDR3 spans 18 amino acids. The V gene lost 2 bases and the J gene lost 4 bases, with 18 bases spanning the gap. The CDR3 loop is CASSQQQDLSAGANVLTF. CDR3 sequence (DNA): TGCGCCAGCAGCCAACAACAGGACCTTTCTGCGGGGGCCAACGTCCTGACTTTC.

In this sample, this clone turned up a few times. This chain uses TRBV21-1 with TRBJ2-5; the table's TRBD1 call for D was not verified on the DNA. TRBV21-1 is a listed pseudogene. CDR3 length equals 17 residues. This CDR3 reads CASSPARFCRYQETQYF. The CDR3 nucleotides read TGTGCCAGCAGCCCCGCCAGGTTTTGCCGGTACCAAGAGACCCAGTACTTC.

The V and J genes are TRBV3-1 (or the pseudogene TRBV3-2) and TRBJ1-1, with no clear D. CDR3 length: 16 amino acids. V dropped 3 bases and J dropped 1 base, with 15 bases sitting between them. Looked up from germline, CDR1 is LGHDT and CDR2 is YNNKEL (reference sequence). This chain's CDR3 is CASSHSGRAKNTEAFF. The CDR3 coding sequence is TGTGCCAGCAGCCACTCGGGTCGGGCTAAGAACACTGAAGCTTTCTTT.

V usage is TRBV11-2 and J usage is TRBJ2-5; D possibly matches TRBD1 or TRBD2 (6 bases each). CDR1 is SGHAT and CDR2 is FQNNGV in the germline V gene. V gave up 8 bases and J gave up 4 bases, with 14 bases separating them. CDR3 size: 13 residues. The CDR3 loop reads CASWGRGGETQYF. Here the CDR3 DNA reads TGTGCCAGCTGGGGCAGGGGAGGAGAGACCCAGTACTTC.

V and J are TRBV2 and TRBJ2-2; 14 bases are shared with TRBD2. The CDR3 is 15 residues long. V shed 6 bases, J shed 5 bases, and the junction held 2 bases outside the gene matches. Germline CDR1 reads SNHLY; CDR2 reads FYNNEI. The CDR3 sequence: CASRGTSGGTGELFF. CDR3 sequence (DNA): TGTGCCAGCAGAGGGACTAGCGGGGGTACCGGGGAGCTGTTTTTT.

CDR3 loop: CASRDLASNQPQHF. CDR3 bases: TGTGCCAGCAGGGACTTAGCTAGCAATCAGCCCCAGCATTTT. V usage is TRBV2 and J usage is TRBJ1-5; unclear D gene. This CDR3 has 14 residues. V dropped 6 bases and J dropped 0 bases, with 9 bases sitting between them. Germline CDR1 and CDR2: SNHLY and FYNNEI. Complete variable domain (other parts from reference TRBV2 and TRBJ1-5): EPEVTQTPSHQVTQMGQEVILRCVPISNHLYFYWYRQILGQKVEFLVSFYNNEISEKSEIFDDQFSVERPDGSNFTLKIRSTKLEDSAMYFCASRDLASNQPQHFGDGTRLSIL.

The chain's CDR3 is CAWSGRGSGNTIYF. CDR3 DNA: TGTGCCTGGAGTGGACGGGGCTCTGGAAACACCATATATTTT. The rearrangement joins TRBV30 to TRBJ1-3; D is ambiguous. Germline CDR1 reads GTSNPN; CDR2 reads SVGIG (reference sequence). There are 14 residues in the CDR3. Trimming cost V 1 base and J 0 bases, with 7 bases left between them.